The next 29 T cell receptor beta chains were all read from a single sample in a study of blood T cell repertoires in COVID-19. Data came from immunoSEQ multiplex PCR; TCRdb stores just in-frame clones and leaves some out. The sample has some 250,000 clones, 88% seen once. Input material: peripheral blood. Every receptor here comes from a woman aged 35 to 49 who had recovered from COVID-19.

V gene TRBV5-1 combines with J gene TRBJ1-1; 11 nucleotides match TRBD1. With 6 bases clipped from V and 5 bases from J, the junction kept 9 bases outside the gene matches. Germline loops: CDR1 SGHRS, CDR2 YFSETQ. The CDR3 has 15 residues. The CDR3 loop is CASTRDRGFGTEAFF. CDR3 DNA sequence: TGCGCCAGCACCCGGGACAGGGGGTTCGGGACTGAAGCTTTCTTT. The entire variable domain, with the rest obtained from reference TRBV5-1 and TRBJ1-1, is as follows: KAGVTQTPRYLIKTRGQQVTLSCSPISGHRSVSWYQQTPGQGLQFLFEYFSETQRNKGNFPGRFSGRQFSNSRSEMNVSTLELGDSALYLCASTRDRGFGTEAFFGQGTRLTVV.

A note on this clone: The identical CDR3 is also encoded by other nucleotide sequences in the sample. V gene TRBV18 combines with J gene TRBJ1-1; a possible D gene is TRBD1 (5 bases). With 1 base removed from V and 0 bases from J, the gap between germline ends came to 6 bases. This CDR3 spans 14 amino acids. Germline lookup yields CDR1 KGHSH and CDR2 LQKENI. The CDR3 region has the DNA TGTGCCAGCTCACCACAGGGGTTGAACACTGAAGCTTTCTTT. The encoded protein is CASSPQGLNTEAFF.

V is TRBV2 and J is TRBJ2-7; TRBD2 agrees at 11 bases. V trimming: 1 base; J trimming: 9 bases; junction bases outside the gene matches: 11. Germline V gives CDR1 SNHLY, CDR2 FYNNEI. The CDR3 loop spans 16 amino acids. CDR3 sequence reads: CASSEGALAGEGGQYF. The CDR3 DNA sequence: TGTGCCAGCAGTGAAGGGGCACTAGCGGGAGAGGGGGGGCAGTACTTC. Full variable domain (missing parts from reference TRBV2 and TRBJ2-7): EPEVTQTPSHQVTQMGQEVILRCVPISNHLYFYWYRQILGQKVEFLVSFYNNEISEKSEIFDDQFSVERPDGSNFTLKIRSTKLEDSAMYFCASSEGALAGEGGQYFGPGTRLTVT.

The J gene is TRBJ2-5, the V gene TRBV20-1; D is unclear. V lost 0 bases to trimming and J lost 6 bases, with 5 bases between them. The germline gives CDR1 DFQATT, CDR2 SNEGSKA (reference sequence). This CDR3 region has 11 residues. This chain's CDR3 is CSARDLQTQYF. The CDR3 DNA reads TGCAGTGCTAGAGATCTTCAGACCCAGTACTTC.

The rearrangement links TRBV5-4 to TRBJ2-3, with 7 bases matching TRBD1. This CDR3 has 15 amino acids. Germline V gene lookup returns CDR1 SGHNT and CDR2 YYREEE (reference sequence). J gave up 0 bases and V 4 bases, and 5 bases lay outside the gene matches. CDR3 sequence: CASSPTGDSTDTQYF. The CDR3 nucleotides read TGTGCCAGCAGCCCAACAGGGGATAGCACAGATACGCAGTATTTT.

J is TRBJ2-3 and V is TRBV5-8, with unresolved D. The V gene's germline CDR1 is SGHTS and CDR2 YDEGEE. The CDR3 runs to 14 residues. The V end was cut by 0 bases, the J end by 1 base, with 6 bases between. CDR3 nucleotides: TGTGCCAGCAGCTTGGATCGCGGCACAGATACGCAGTATTTT. Encoded protein: CASSLDRGTDTQYF.

This sequence joins TRBV15 and TRBJ2-1; D perhaps matches TRBD2 (6 bases). The CDR3 consists of 16 residues. Between the trimmed V and J ends, which lost 5 bases and 1 base, there was a span of 15 bases. Germline CDR1 LNHNV, CDR2 YYDKDF (reference sequence). The CDR3: CATSEGPGGSYNEQFF. CDR3 nucleotide sequence: TGTGCCACCAGCGAAGGGCCTGGGGGGTCCTACAATGAGCAGTTCTTC.

This chain links TRBV6-5 with TRBJ2-5; 11 nucleotides align to TRBD2. Germline CDR1 reads MNHEY; CDR2 reads SVGAGI. V was pared by 6 bases and J by 4 bases, with 7 bases of the junction left unmatched. The CDR3 is 15 residues long. Written as DNA, the CDR3 is TGTGCCAGCAGCTCAGCCGGACTAGCGGGAGAGACCCAGTACTTC. This gives the protein CASSSAGLAGETQYF.

The rearrangement uses TRBV10-3 and TRBJ1-2; weak D call: TRBD1 (6 bases). There are 12 residues in the CDR3. Germline CDR1 and CDR2: ENHRY and SYGVKD. V lost 8 bases to trimming and J lost 8 bases, with 15 bases between them. The CDR3 DNA reads as TGTGCCATCGTTGGGGACACGGAGGGCTACACCTTC. It translates to CAIVGDTEGYTF.

The rearrangement joins TRBV30 to TRBJ2-3; tentative D call: TRBD2 (6 bases). V shed 0 bases and J shed 14 bases, with 15 bases lying between them. Germline V gives CDR1 GTSNPN, CDR2 SVGIG (reference sequence). This CDR3 has 12 amino acids. This CDR3 is CAWSVLSAGGYF. CDR3 in DNA: TGTGCCTGGAGTGTACTCTCTGCCGGGGGGTATTTT.

V and J are TRBV7-8 and TRBJ2-3; D remains unclear. CDR3 length: 11 amino acids. V gave up 7 bases and J gave up 3 bases, with 5 bases separating them. CDR1 and CDR2 from the germline V gene are SGHVS and FQNEAQ. The CDR3 DNA reads as TGTGCCAGCAAGAGTACAGATACGCAGTATTTT. It is translated as CASKSTDTQYF.

This chain joins TRBV10-3 and TRBJ2-1, with D perhaps matching TRBD1 (6 bases). Trimming shortened V by 10 bases and J by 8 bases, and 21 bases separated the two germline ends. This CDR3 is built from 14 residues. The germline V gene encodes CDR1 ENHRY and CDR2 SYGVKD. CDR3 region: CATGTSKDGDEQFF. The CDR3, as DNA: TGTGCCACCGGGACATCCAAGGACGGGGATGAGCAGTTCTTC.

V and J are TRBV3-1 (or the pseudogene TRBV3-2) and TRBJ2-7; D unclear. The CDR3 consists of 13 residues. V lost 0 bases to trimming and J lost 4 bases, with 7 bases between them. The germline V gene encodes CDR1 LGHDT and CDR2 YNNKEL (reference sequence). CDR3 in amino acids: CASSQDARYEQYF. The DNA for the CDR3 is TGTGCCAGCAGCCAAGACGCGAGATACGAGCAGTACTTC.

The J gene is TRBJ1-3, the V gene TRBV11-2, with no clear D. Trimming took 3 bases from V and 1 from J, leaving 13 bases between them. This CDR3 contains 16 residues. The germline gives CDR1 SGHAT, CDR2 FQNNGV. CDR3 sequence: CASSFGEGRSGNTIYF. The CDR3 nucleotides read TGTGCCAGCAGCTTTGGCGAGGGCCGGTCTGGAAACACCATATATTTT.

This clone appeared a single time. J is TRBJ2-1 and V is TRBV12-5; D unresolved. The CDR3 contains 13 residues. CDR1 and CDR2 (germline): LGHNT, FRNRAP. V shed 1 base and J shed 5 bases, with 6 bases lying between them. The CDR3 DNA is TGTGCTAGTGGTTTGGCGCGAAACAATGAGCAGTTCTTC. This gives the protein CASGLARNNEQFF.

The chain uses TRBV28 and TRBJ2-2; 8 nucleotides align to TRBD2. The CDR3 covers 16 residues. V lost 10 bases to trimming and J lost 0 bases; unmatched junction nucleotides: 10. Per the germline V gene, CDR1 is MDHEN and CDR2 is SYDVKM. CDR3 coding DNA: TGTGCCACCGGGGGGGCGACTACCCCGAACACCGGGGAGCTGTTTTTT. Protein product: CATGGATTPNTGELFF.

This clone has only a few counts. This chain uses TRBV15 with TRBJ1-2; no definite D call. Germline V gene lookup returns CDR1 LNHNV and CDR2 YYDKDF (reference sequence). There are 14 residues in the CDR3. V was trimmed by 1 base and J by 3 bases, leaving 9 bases between them. CDR3: CATSRGSLDYGYTF. The CDR3 bases are TGTGCCACCAGCAGAGGTAGTTTGGACTATGGCTACACCTTC. The full variable domain, with the rest looked up from reference TRBV15 and TRBJ1-2, is DAMVIQNPRYQVTQFGKPVTLSCSQTLNHNVMYWYQQKSSQAPKLLFHYYDKDFNNEADTPDNFQSRRPNTSFCFLDIRSPGLGDTAMYLCATSRGSLDYGYTFGSGTRLTVV.

The CDR3 sequence is CATSPGGQAMDTQYF. The CDR3 DNA follows: TGTGCCACCAGCCCGGGGGGACAGGCCATGGATACGCAGTATTTT. This chain uses TRBV15 with TRBJ2-3, with D possibly being TRBD1 (8 bases). Germline V gene lookup returns CDR1 LNHNV and CDR2 YYDKDF (reference sequence). The CDR3 is made up of 15 amino acids. V lost 5 bases and J lost 6, with 18 bases in between.

The V call is TRBV5-1, the J call TRBJ1-1, with 7 bases fitting TRBD1. Looked up from germline, CDR1 is SGHRS and CDR2 is YFSETQ. V dropped 4 bases and J dropped 3; count of bases not matched to a gene: 9. The length of the CDR3 is 15 residues. This CDR3 reads CASSRTPRGDTEAFF. CDR3 bases: TGCGCCAGCAGCCGGACCCCCAGGGGGGACACTGAAGCTTTCTTT.

J is TRBJ2-3 and V is TRBV7-9; no clear D gene. CDR3 length equals 13 residues. The germline gives CDR1 SEHNR, CDR2 FQNEAQ (reference sequence). V lost 4 bases and J lost 2, with 7 bases in between. As DNA, the CDR3 is TGTGCCAGCAGCTCGAGTAACACAGATACGCAGTATTTT. Protein product: CASSSSNTDTQYF.

The chain uses TRBV9 and TRBJ2-7; weak D call: TRBD1 (6 bases). The germline gives CDR1 SGDLS, CDR2 YYNGEE. The V end lost 0 bases, the J end lost 13 bases, and 17 bases lay between the germline ends. The CDR3 runs to 13 residues. For the CDR3, the DNA is TGTGCCAGCAGCGTAGCCGACAGGACCATCCCCTACTTC. Amino acids: CASSVADRTIPYF.

The chain links TRBV30 to TRBJ1-5, with TRBD1 matching 7 bases. CDR1 GTSNPN and CDR2 SVGIG come from the germline V gene (reference sequence). Unmatched junction bases numbered 8, after V lost 3 bases and J lost 6 bases. The CDR3 is 14 amino acids. CDR3: CAWSSAAGGQPQHF. The DNA of the CDR3 is TGTGCCTGGAGCTCGGCGGCAGGGGGTCAGCCCCAGCATTTT.

The chain recombines TRBV7-9 with TRBJ1-2; 9 positions agree with TRBD1. There are 13 residues in the CDR3. V lost 1 base and J lost 8; bases outside the gene matches: 2. Germline values: CDR1 SEHNR, CDR2 FQNEAQ (reference sequence). The CDR3 loop is CASSLGTGDGYTF. The DNA for the CDR3 is TGTGCCAGCAGCTTAGGGACAGGGGACGGCTACACCTTC.

The J gene is TRBJ1-1, the V gene TRBV30; D might be TRBD1 (5 bases). Trimming took off 0 bases at V and 4 bases at J, with 12 bases between the two ends. CDR3 length: 14 residues. Germline assignment: CDR1 GTSNPN and CDR2 SVGIG (reference sequence). The CDR3 DNA follows: TGTGCCTGGAGTGTGGGGGGTGGTGGCACTGAAGCTTTCTTT. Its protein product is CAWSVGGGGTEAFF.

The chain carries TRBV6-5 and TRBJ2-5, with D possibly TRBD2 on 6 matching bases. The CDR3 loop spans 15 amino acids. Trimming removed 0 bases at V and 5 bases at J, with 13 bases between. Germline V gene sequence: CDR1 MNHEY, CDR2 SVGAGI. CDR3 nucleotides: TGTGCCAGCAGTTACTCCCGGGTGGCGGGGGAGACCCAGTACTTC. Encoded protein: CASSYSRVAGETQYF.

V is TRBV11-2 and J is TRBJ2-1, with TRBD1 identical over 7 bases. This CDR3 has 16 residues. The ends lost 1 base at V and 9 bases at J; junction bases unmatched: 12. Per germline, CDR1 SGHAT and CDR2 FQNNGV. The CDR3 nucleotides read TGTGCCAGCAGCTTAGGGGGGACAGTGGGGATCGGTGAGCAGTTCTTC. It encodes CASSLGGTVGIGEQFF. Full variable domain (rest looked up from reference TRBV11-2 and TRBJ2-1): EAGVAQSPRYKIIEKRQSVAFWCNPISGHATLYWYQQILGQGPKLLIQFQNNGVVDDSQLPKDRFSAERLKGVDSTLKIQPAKLEDSAVYLCASSLGGTVGIGEQFFGPGTRLTVL.

The genes are TRBV5-1 and TRBJ2-2, with 13 nucleotides matching TRBD2. Germline CDR1 reads SGHRS; CDR2 reads YFSETQ. There are 16 residues in the CDR3. Losses at the gene ends were 2 bases for V and 5 bases for J; bases not matched to a gene: 3. CDR3: CASSFTSGRGTGELFF. DNA of the CDR3: TGCGCCAGCAGCTTCACTAGCGGGAGGGGGACCGGGGAGCTGTTTTTT. Based on the CDR3 plus reference TRBV5-1 and TRBJ2-2, the full variable domain is KAGVTQTPRYLIKTRGQQVTLSCSPISGHRSVSWYQQTPGQGLQFLFEYFSETQRNKGNFPGRFSGRQFSNSRSEMNVSTLELGDSALYLCASSFTSGRGTGELFFGEGSRLTVL.

The chain has TRBV30 and TRBJ1-2, with no clear D. Germline loops: CDR1 GTSNPN, CDR2 SVGIG (reference sequence). Between the trimmed V and J ends, which lost 2 bases and 3 bases, there was a span of 16 bases. CDR3 length: 15 residues. CDR3 in amino acids: CAWSPPNSRHYGYTF. The CDR3 bases are TGTGCCTGGAGTCCCCCGAACAGCCGGCACTATGGCTACACCTTC. The full variable domain, with the rest looked up from reference TRBV30 and TRBJ1-2, is SQTIHQWPATLVQPVGSPLSLECTVEGTSNPNLYWYRQAAGRGLQLLFYSVGIGQISSEVPQNLSASRPQDRQFILSSKKLLLSDSGFYLCAWSPPNSRHYGYTFGSGTRLTVV.

Points on this clone: The same CDR3 arises from other DNA sequences in this sample as well. This chain connects TRBV2 to TRBJ2-1, with 13 bases lining up with TRBD2. The CDR3 sequence is 14 residues long. The J segment lost 9 bases and the V segment lost 6 bases, leaving 5 bases of the junction unmatched. Germline V gene data show CDR1 as SNHLY and CDR2 as FYNNEI. CDR3 amino acids: CASSRTSGRGEQFF. CDR3 bases: TGTGCCAGCAGCAGGACTAGCGGGAGAGGTGAGCAGTTCTTC.